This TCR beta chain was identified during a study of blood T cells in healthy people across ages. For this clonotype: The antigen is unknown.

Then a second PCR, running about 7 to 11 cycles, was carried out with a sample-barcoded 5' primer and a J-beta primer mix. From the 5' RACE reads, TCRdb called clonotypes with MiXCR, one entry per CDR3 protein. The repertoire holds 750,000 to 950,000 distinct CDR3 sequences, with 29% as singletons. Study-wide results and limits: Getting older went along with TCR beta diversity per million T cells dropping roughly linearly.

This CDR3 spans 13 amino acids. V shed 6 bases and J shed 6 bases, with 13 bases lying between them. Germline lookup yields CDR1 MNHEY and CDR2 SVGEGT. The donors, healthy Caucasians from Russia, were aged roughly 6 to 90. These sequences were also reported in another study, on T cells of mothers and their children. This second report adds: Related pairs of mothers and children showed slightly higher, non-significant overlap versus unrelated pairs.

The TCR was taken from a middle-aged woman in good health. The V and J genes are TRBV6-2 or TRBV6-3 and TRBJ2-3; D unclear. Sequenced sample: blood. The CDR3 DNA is TGTGCCAGCAGCTCCCTAACCACGGATACGCAGTATTTT. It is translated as CASSSLTTDTQYF.